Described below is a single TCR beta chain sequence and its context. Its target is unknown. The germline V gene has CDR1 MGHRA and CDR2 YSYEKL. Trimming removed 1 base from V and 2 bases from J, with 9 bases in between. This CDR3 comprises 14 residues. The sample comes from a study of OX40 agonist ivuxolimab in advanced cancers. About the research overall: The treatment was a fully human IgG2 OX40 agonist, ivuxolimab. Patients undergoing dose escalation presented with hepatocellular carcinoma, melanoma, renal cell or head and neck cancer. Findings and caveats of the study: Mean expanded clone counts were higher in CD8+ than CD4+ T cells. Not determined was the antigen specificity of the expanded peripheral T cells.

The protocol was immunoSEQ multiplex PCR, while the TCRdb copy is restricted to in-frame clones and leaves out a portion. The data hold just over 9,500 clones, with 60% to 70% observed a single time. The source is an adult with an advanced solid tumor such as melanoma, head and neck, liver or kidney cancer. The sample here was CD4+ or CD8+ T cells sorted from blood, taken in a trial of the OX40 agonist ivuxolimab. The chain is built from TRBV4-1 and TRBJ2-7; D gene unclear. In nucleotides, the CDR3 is TGCGCCAGCAGCCAAGCGTCCACTACCTACGAGCAGTACTTC. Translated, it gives CASSQASTTYEQYF.